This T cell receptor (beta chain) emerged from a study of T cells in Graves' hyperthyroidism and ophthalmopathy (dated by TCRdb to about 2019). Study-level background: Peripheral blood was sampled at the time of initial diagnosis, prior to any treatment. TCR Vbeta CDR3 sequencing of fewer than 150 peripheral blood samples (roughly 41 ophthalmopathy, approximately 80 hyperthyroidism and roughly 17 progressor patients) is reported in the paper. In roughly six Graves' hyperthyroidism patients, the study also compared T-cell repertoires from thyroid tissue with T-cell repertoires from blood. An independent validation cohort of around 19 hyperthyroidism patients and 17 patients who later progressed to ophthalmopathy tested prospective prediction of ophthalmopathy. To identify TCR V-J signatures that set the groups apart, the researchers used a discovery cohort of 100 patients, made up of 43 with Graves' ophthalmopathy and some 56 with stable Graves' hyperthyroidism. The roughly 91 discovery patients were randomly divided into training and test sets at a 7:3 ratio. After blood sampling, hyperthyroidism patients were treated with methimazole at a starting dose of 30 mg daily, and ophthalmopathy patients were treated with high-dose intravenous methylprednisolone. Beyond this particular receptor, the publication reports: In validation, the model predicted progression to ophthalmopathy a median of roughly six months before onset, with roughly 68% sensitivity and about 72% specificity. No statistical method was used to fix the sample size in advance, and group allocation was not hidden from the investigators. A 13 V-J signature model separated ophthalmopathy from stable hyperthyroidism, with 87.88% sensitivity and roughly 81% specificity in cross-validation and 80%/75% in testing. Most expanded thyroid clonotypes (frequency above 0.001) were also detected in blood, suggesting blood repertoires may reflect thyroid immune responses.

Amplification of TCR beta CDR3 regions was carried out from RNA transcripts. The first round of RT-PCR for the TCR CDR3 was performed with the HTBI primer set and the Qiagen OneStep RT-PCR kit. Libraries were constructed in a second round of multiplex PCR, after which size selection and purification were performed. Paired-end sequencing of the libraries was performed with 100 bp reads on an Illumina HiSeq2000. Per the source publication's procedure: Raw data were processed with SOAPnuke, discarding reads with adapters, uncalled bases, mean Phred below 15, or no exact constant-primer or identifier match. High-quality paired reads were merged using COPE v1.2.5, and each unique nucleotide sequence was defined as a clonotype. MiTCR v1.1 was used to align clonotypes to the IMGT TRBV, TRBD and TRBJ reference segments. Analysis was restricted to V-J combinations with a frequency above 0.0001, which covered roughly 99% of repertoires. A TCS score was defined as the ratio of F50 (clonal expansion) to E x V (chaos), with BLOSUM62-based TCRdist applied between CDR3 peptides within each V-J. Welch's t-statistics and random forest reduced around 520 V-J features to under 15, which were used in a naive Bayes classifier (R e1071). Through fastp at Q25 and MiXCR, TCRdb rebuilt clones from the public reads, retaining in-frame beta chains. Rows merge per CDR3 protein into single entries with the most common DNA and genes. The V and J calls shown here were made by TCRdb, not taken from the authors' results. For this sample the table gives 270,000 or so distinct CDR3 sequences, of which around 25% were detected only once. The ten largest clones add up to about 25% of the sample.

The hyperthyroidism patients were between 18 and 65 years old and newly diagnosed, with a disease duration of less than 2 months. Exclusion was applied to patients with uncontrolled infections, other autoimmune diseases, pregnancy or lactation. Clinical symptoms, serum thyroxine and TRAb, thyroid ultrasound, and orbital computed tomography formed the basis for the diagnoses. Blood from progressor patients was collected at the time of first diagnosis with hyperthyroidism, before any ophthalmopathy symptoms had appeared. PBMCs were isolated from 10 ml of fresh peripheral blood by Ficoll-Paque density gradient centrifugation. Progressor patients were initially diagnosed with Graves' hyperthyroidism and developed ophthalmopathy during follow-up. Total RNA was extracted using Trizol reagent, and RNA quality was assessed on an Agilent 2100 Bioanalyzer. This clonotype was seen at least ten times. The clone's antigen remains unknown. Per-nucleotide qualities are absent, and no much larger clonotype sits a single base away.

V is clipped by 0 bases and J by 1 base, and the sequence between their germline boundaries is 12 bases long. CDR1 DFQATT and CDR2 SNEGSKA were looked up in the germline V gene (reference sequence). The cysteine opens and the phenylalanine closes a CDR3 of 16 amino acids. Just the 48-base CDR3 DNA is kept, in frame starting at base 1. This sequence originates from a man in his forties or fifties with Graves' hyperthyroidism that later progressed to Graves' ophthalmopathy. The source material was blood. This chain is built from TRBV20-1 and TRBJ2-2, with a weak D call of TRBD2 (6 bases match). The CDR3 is CSARDLGRGNTGELFF. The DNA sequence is TGCAGTGCTAGAGATCTAGGGCGGGGGAACACCGGGGAGCTGTTTTTT.